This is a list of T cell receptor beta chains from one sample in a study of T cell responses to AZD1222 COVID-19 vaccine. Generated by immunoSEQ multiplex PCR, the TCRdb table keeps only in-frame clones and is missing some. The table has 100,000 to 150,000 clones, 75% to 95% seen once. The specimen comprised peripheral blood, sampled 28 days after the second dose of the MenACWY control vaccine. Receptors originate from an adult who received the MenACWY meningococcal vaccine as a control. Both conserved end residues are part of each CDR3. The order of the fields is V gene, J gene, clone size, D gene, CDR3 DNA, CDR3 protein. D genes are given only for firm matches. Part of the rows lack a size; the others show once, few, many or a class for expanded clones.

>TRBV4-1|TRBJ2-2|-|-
TGCGCCAGCAGCCAGGACTTCAACACCGGGGAGCTGTTTTTT
CASSQDFNTGELFF
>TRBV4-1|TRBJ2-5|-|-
TGCGCCAGCAGCCAAGACCCGGGCCCCCAGACGAAGACCCAGTACTTC
CASSQDPGPQTKTQYF
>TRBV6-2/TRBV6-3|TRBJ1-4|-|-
TGTGCCAGCAGTTACTCTGGGGGCCCAGAGGAAAAACTGTTTTTT
CASSYSGGPEEKLFF
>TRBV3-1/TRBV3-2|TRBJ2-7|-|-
TGTGCCAGCAGCCAGACCCGCTACGAGCAGTACTTC
CASSQTRYEQYF
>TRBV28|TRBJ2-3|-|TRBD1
TGTGCCAGCAGCAGTAAGGGACAGGGCTTTCGGGATACGCAGTATTTT
CASSSKGQGFRDTQYF
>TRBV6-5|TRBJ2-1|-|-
TGTGCCAGCAGTACGGAATCCTACAATGAGCAGTTCTTC
CASSTESYNEQFF
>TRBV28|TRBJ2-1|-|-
TGTGCCAGCAGTTTAAGGGGAACCTACAATGAGCAGTTCTTC
CASSLRGTYNEQFF
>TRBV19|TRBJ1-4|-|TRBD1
TGTGCCAGTAGTATCGTACAGGGGGCTAGAGAAAAACTGTTTTTT
CASSIVQGAREKLFF
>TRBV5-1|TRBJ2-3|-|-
TGCGCCAGCAGTTCTGTCACAGATACGCAGTATTTT
CASSSVTDTQYF
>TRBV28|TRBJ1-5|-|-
TGTGCCCAATCTAAGCTCGGGGGCGATCAGCCCCAGCATTTT
CAQSKLGGDQPQHF
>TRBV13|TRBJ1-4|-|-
TGTGCCAGCAGCTCACAAAATGAAAAACTGTTTTTT
CASSSQNEKLFF
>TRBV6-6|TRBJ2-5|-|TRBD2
TGTGCCAGCAGTTACCGTAGCGGGAGGGTGGAGACCCAGTACTTC
CASSYRSGRVETQYF
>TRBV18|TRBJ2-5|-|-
TGTGCCAGCTCACCGGGAAGGAGTGGGGAGACCCAGTACTTC
CASSPGRSGETQYF
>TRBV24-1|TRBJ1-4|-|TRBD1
TGTGCCACCAGTGATTCACAGGGGGCAGTTGAAAAACTGTTTTTT
CATSDSQGAVEKLFF
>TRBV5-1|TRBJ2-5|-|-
TGCGCCAGCAGCTTGGGGGGCACCCAAGAGACCCAGTACTTC
CASSLGGTQETQYF
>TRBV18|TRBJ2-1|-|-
TGTGCCAGCTCGCCCGACTTGTACAATGAGCAGTTCTTC
CASSPDLYNEQFF
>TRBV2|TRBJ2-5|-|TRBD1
TGTGCCAGTAGAGCGACAGGGGGTCCGGGAGAGACCCAGTACTTC
CASRATGGPGETQYF
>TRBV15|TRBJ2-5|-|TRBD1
TGTGCCACCAGCAGAGACGACAGGGTACAAGAGACCCAGTACTTC
CATSRDDRVQETQYF
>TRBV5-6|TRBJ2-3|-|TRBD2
TGTGCCAGCAGCCGTCACCCGGGACTAGCGGGAGAGGATACGCAGTATTTT
CASSRHPGLAGEDTQYF
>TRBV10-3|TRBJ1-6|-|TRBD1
TGTGCCATCAATGACGGGACAGGAGGTTCACCCCTCCACTTT
CAINDGTGGSPLHF
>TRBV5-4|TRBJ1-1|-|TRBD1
TGTGCCAGCAGCGCCGTCGGGACAGGGTATGCTTTCTTT
CASSAVGTGYAFF
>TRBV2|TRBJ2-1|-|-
TGTGCCAGCAGCTGGGCACAGGCCCGATACAATGAGCAGTTCTTC
CASSWAQARYNEQFF
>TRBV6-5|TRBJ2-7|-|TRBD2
TGTGCCGGTGGTTCGGGGGGTAGTTCCTACGAGCAGTACTTC
CAGGSGGSSYEQYF
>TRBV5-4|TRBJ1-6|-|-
TGTGCCAGCAGCTTGGTCGAGAGTTCACCCCTCCACTTT
CASSLVESSPLHF
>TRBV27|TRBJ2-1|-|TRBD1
TGTGCCAGCAGTACAACCGGGACAGGACCTTACAATGAGCAGTTCTTC
CASSTTGTGPYNEQFF
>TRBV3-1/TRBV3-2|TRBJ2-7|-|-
TGTGCCAGCAGCCAAGTAACCCCGGGGCTATACTACGAGCAGTACTTC
CASSQVTPGLYYEQYF
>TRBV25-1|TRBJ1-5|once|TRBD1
TGTGCCAGCAGGGCCGGGACAGGGGCCAGACAGCCCCAGCATTTT
CASRAGTGARQPQHF
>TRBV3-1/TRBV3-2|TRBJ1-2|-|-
TGTGCCAGCAGCCAAAAGGGCGGGGGCTACACCTTC
CASSQKGGGYTF
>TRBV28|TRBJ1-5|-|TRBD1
TGTGCCAGCAGTTTAAGGGGACAGGGATATCAGCCCCAGCATTTT
CASSLRGQGYQPQHF
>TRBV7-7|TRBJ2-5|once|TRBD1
TGTGCCAGCAGCTTCCGCCCACCACAGGGACAGGGTCAAGAGACCCAGTACTTC
CASSFRPPQGQGQETQYF
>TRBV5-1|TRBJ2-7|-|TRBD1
TGCGCCAGCAGCTTAGGACAGGGGCCCTACGAGCAGTACTTC
CASSLGQGPYEQYF
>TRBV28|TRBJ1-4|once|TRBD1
TGTGCCAGCAGATCGGGAGGACAGGGTAATGAAAAACTGTTTTTT
CASRSGGQGNEKLFF